A selection of T cell receptor beta chains follows, all from one sample in a study of T cell changes during pregnancy in multiple sclerosis. Profiled with immunoSEQ multiplex PCR; TCRdb holds only in-frame clones, not every one. This table holds tens of thousands of clones, 85% to 95% found once. This material consisted of CD4+ T cells from peripheral blood mononuclear cells, taken in the second trimester of pregnancy. These receptors originate from a female donor with multiple sclerosis, enrolled in a pregnancy study. Each CDR3 is given with its conserved first and last residue. A D gene is named only where the DNA matches it firmly. Only some rows state a clone size, as once, few, many or a class for expanded clones.

CDR3aa: CASLPGNRAGEQFF
CDR3nt: TGTGCCAGCCTCCCCGGCAATAGGGCGGGTGAGCAGTTCTTC
v_gene: TRBV28
d_gene: -
abundance: -
j_gene: TRBJ2-1

CDR3aa: CASSQTSGGAETQYF
CDR3nt: TGTGCCAGCAGCCAGACTAGCGGGGGGGCGGAGACCCAGTACTTC
v_gene: TRBV6-5
d_gene: TRBD2
abundance: -
j_gene: TRBJ2-5

CDR3aa: CASSLPDSPFGYTF
CDR3nt: TGTGCCAGCAGCCTTCCGGACAGTCCCTTTGGCTACACCTTC
v_gene: TRBV25-1
d_gene: -
abundance: -
j_gene: TRBJ1-2

CDR3aa: CASSELVADGEAFF
CDR3nt: TGTGCCAGCAGTGAACTCGTGGCAGATGGTGAAGCTTTCTTT
v_gene: TRBV6-1
d_gene: -
abundance: -
j_gene: TRBJ1-1

CDR3aa: CASSPVGGLAQETQYF
CDR3nt: TGTGCCAGCAGTCCTGTGGGGGGACTAGCCCAAGAGACCCAGTACTTC
v_gene: TRBV2
d_gene: TRBD2
abundance: few
j_gene: TRBJ2-5

CDR3aa: CASSVATSLMGPGELFF
CDR3nt: TGTGCCAGCAGCGTAGCTACCTCGCTTATGGGGCCCGGGGAGCTGTTTTTT
v_gene: TRBV9
d_gene: -
abundance: -
j_gene: TRBJ2-2

CDR3aa: CAWSVQPGGEQYF
CDR3nt: TGTGCCTGGAGTGTACAGCCAGGGGGCGAGCAGTACTTC
v_gene: TRBV30
d_gene: TRBD1
abundance: -
j_gene: TRBJ2-7

CDR3aa: CASRGRDTRGYTF
CDR3nt: TGTGCCAGCAGGGGCCGGGACACCCGCGGCTACACCTTC
v_gene: TRBV2
d_gene: -
abundance: -
j_gene: TRBJ1-2

CDR3aa: CASSSDGGLVNTEAFF
CDR3nt: TGTGCCAGCAGCTCCGACGGGGGGCTCGTGAACACTGAAGCTTTCTTT
v_gene: TRBV9
d_gene: -
abundance: -
j_gene: TRBJ1-1

CDR3aa: CASSPRQAAGEQYF
CDR3nt: TGTGCCAGCAGCCCCAGACAGGCCGCGGGCGAGCAGTACTTC
v_gene: TRBV5-6
d_gene: -
abundance: few
j_gene: TRBJ2-7

CDR3aa: CASSPTDKGNQPQHF
CDR3nt: TGTGCCAGCAGCCCGACCGACAAAGGCAATCAGCCCCAGCATTTT
v_gene: TRBV7-9
d_gene: -
abundance: -
j_gene: TRBJ1-5

CDR3aa: CASLGTWGGELFF
CDR3nt: TGTGCCAGCCTCGGGACTTGGGGCGGGGAGCTGTTTTTT
v_gene: TRBV6-1
d_gene: -
abundance: -
j_gene: TRBJ2-2

CDR3aa: CASSQDNQPQHF
CDR3nt: TGTGCCAGCAGTCAGGATAATCAGCCCCAGCATTTT
v_gene: TRBV2
d_gene: -
abundance: -
j_gene: TRBJ1-5

CDR3aa: CASRPGQPNTEAFF
CDR3nt: TGTGCCAGCAGGCCGGGACAGCCGAACACTGAAGCTTTCTTT
v_gene: TRBV27
d_gene: TRBD1
abundance: -
j_gene: TRBJ1-1

CDR3aa: CSGSRADTEAFF
CDR3nt: TGCAGCGGTTCCAGGGCAGACACTGAAGCTTTCTTT
v_gene: TRBV29-1
d_gene: -
abundance: few
j_gene: TRBJ1-1

CDR3aa: CASSHRALDRGGNTIYF
CDR3nt: TGTGCCAGCAGTCATAGAGCACTCGACAGGGGTGGAAACACCATATATTTT
v_gene: TRBV28
d_gene: TRBD1
abundance: -
j_gene: TRBJ1-3

CDR3aa: CASSLGDRGRTEAFF
CDR3nt: TGTGCCAGCAGCTTAGGGGATCGAGGGCGGACTGAAGCTTTCTTT
v_gene: TRBV7-9
d_gene: -
abundance: -
j_gene: TRBJ1-1

CDR3aa: CASSVLVGAGNTIYF
CDR3nt: TGTGCCAGCAGCGTCCTTGTAGGAGCTGGAAACACCATATATTTT
v_gene: TRBV9
d_gene: -
abundance: -
j_gene: TRBJ1-3

CDR3aa: CASSGRTGDYEQYF
CDR3nt: TGTGCCAGCAGTGGTAGGACAGGGGACTACGAGCAGTACTTC
v_gene: TRBV28
d_gene: TRBD1
abundance: once
j_gene: TRBJ2-7

CDR3aa: CAGGGSSYEQYF
CDR3nt: TGTGCCGGGGGGGGGTCGTCCTACGAGCAGTACTTC
v_gene: TRBV6-1
d_gene: TRBD2
abundance: -
j_gene: TRBJ2-7

CDR3aa: CASSVGARETQYF
CDR3nt: TGTGCCAGCAGCGTAGGGGCCCGGGAGACCCAGTACTTC
v_gene: TRBV9
d_gene: -
abundance: -
j_gene: TRBJ2-5

CDR3aa: CASSERGVYNEQFF
CDR3nt: TGTGCCAGCAGCGAGCGGGGGGTCTACAATGAGCAGTTCTTC
v_gene: TRBV7-9
d_gene: TRBD2
abundance: once
j_gene: TRBJ2-1

CDR3aa: CASSGLAGTTDTQYF
CDR3nt: TGTGCCAGCAGTGGACTAGCGGGAACTACAGATACGCAGTATTTT
v_gene: TRBV2
d_gene: TRBD2
abundance: -
j_gene: TRBJ2-3

CDR3aa: CASSHRDRLNTEAFF
CDR3nt: TGTGCCAGCTCCCATAGGGACAGGCTGAACACTGAAGCTTTCTTT
v_gene: TRBV18
d_gene: TRBD1
abundance: -
j_gene: TRBJ1-1

CDR3aa: CASSTGTSATYNEQFF
CDR3nt: TGTGCCAGCAGCACCGGGACTAGCGCAACCTACAATGAGCAGTTCTTC
v_gene: TRBV9
d_gene: TRBD2
abundance: -
j_gene: TRBJ2-1

CDR3aa: CASWDRVNGYTF
CDR3nt: TGTGCCAGCTGGGACAGGGTAAACGGCTACACCTTC
v_gene: TRBV27
d_gene: TRBD1
abundance: -
j_gene: TRBJ1-2

CDR3aa: CASRSGGAEDEQFF
CDR3nt: TGTGCCAGCAGGAGCGGGGGGGCCGAGGATGAGCAGTTCTTC
v_gene: TRBV5-4
d_gene: TRBD2
abundance: -
j_gene: TRBJ2-1

CDR3aa: CASSLDRFEQYF
CDR3nt: TGCGCCAGCAGCTTGGACCGGTTTGAGCAGTACTTC
v_gene: TRBV5-1
d_gene: -
abundance: -
j_gene: TRBJ2-7

CDR3aa: CASSWTSGPRESSYNEQFF
CDR3nt: TGTGCCAGCAGCTGGACTAGCGGGCCCCGTGAGTCCTCCTACAATGAGCAGTTCTTC
v_gene: TRBV7-9
d_gene: TRBD2
abundance: -
j_gene: TRBJ2-1

CDR3aa: CASSVTIGSGANEQFF
CDR3nt: TGTGCCAGCAGCGTAACGATTGGATCAGGCGCTAATGAGCAGTTCTTC
v_gene: TRBV9
d_gene: -
abundance: -
j_gene: TRBJ2-1

CDR3aa: CASSLSAGGAGTGELFF
CDR3nt: TGCGCCAGCAGCCTTTCCGCGGGGGGCGCGGGGACCGGGGAGCTGTTTTTT
v_gene: TRBV4-1
d_gene: TRBD2
abundance: -
j_gene: TRBJ2-2

CDR3aa: CASSLSSSLNTEAFF
CDR3nt: TGCGCCAGCAGCTTGTCCAGTTCCCTGAACACTGAAGCTTTCTTT
v_gene: TRBV5-1
d_gene: -
abundance: -
j_gene: TRBJ1-1

CDR3aa: CASSDRKLFF
CDR3nt: TGTGCCAGCAGCGACAGAAAACTGTTTTTT
v_gene: TRBV6-1
d_gene: -
abundance: -
j_gene: TRBJ1-4

CDR3aa: CASSSRVGGATGELFF
CDR3nt: TGCGCCAGCAGCTCCCGGGTCGGCGGGGCTACCGGGGAGCTGTTTTTT
v_gene: TRBV5-1
d_gene: -
abundance: -
j_gene: TRBJ2-2

CDR3aa: CASSPQGTQPQHF
CDR3nt: TGTGCCAGTAGTCCGCAGGGGACTCAGCCCCAGCATTTT
v_gene: TRBV19
d_gene: -
abundance: -
j_gene: TRBJ1-5

CDR3aa: CASSLGQGYGYTF
CDR3nt: TGTGCCAGCAGCTTGGGACAGGGTTATGGCTACACCTTC
v_gene: TRBV11-2
d_gene: TRBD1
abundance: -
j_gene: TRBJ1-2

CDR3aa: CASSPGNYGYTF
CDR3nt: TGTGCCAGCAGCCCGGGGAACTATGGCTACACCTTC
v_gene: TRBV6-6
d_gene: -
abundance: -
j_gene: TRBJ1-2

CDR3aa: CASSPHSNQPQHF
CDR3nt: TGTGCCAGCAGCCCCCATAGCAATCAGCCCCAGCATTTT
v_gene: TRBV6-5
d_gene: -
abundance: -
j_gene: TRBJ1-5

CDR3aa: CATSRDNRRTGNTIYF
CDR3nt: TGTGCCACCAGCAGAGATAACAGAAGGACAGGAAACACCATATATTTT
v_gene: TRBV15
d_gene: -
abundance: -
j_gene: TRBJ1-3

CDR3aa: CASTSGGLYTGELFF
CDR3nt: TGCGCCAGCACCTCGGGGGGGCTTTACACCGGGGAGCTGTTTTTT
v_gene: TRBV10-2
d_gene: TRBD2
abundance: -
j_gene: TRBJ2-2

CDR3aa: CASRTLTGYEQYF
CDR3nt: TGTGCCAGCAGAACCTTGACAGGGTACGAGCAGTACTTC
v_gene: TRBV6-5
d_gene: TRBD1
abundance: -
j_gene: TRBJ2-7